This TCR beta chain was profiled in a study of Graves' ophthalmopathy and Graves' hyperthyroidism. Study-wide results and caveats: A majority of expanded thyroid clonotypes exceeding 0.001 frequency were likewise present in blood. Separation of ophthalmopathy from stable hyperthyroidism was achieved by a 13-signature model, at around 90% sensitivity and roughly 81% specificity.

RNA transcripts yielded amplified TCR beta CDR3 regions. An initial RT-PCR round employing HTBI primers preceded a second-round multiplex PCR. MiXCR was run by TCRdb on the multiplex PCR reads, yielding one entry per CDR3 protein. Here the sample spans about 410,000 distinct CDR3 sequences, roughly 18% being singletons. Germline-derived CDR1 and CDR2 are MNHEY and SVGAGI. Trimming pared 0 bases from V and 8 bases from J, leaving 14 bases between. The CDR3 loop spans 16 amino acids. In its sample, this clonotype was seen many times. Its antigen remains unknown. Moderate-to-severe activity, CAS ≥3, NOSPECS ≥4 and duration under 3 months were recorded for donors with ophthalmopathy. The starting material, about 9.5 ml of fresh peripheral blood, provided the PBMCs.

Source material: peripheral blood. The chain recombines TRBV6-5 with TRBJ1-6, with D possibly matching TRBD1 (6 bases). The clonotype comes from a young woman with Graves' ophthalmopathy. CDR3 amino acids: CASSYSVGAGDSPLHF. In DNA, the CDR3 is TGTGCCAGCAGTTACTCCGTTGGGGCAGGGGATTCACCCCTCCACTTT.